The rows below give T cell receptor beta chains drawn from one sample of a study of shared clonotypes between healthy human individuals. Clones were sequenced by immunoSEQ multiplex PCR, and TCRdb holds only the in-frame ones, with some missing. Among around 2,000,000 clones listed, roughly 96% were seen once. The sequencing sample was made of naive CD4+ T cells sorted from blood. The receptors derive from a man aged 18-30 years in good health. The CDR3 runs from the conserved cysteine through the conserved F or W. A D gene is named only where the DNA matches it firmly. The size of a clone is reported for some rows only, either as once, few or many, or as a class for expanded clones.

size: NA
J: TRBJ2-5
D: NA
V: TRBV18
DNA: TGTGCCAGCTCCCGCGGGACAAAAGAGACCCAGTACTTC
CDR3: CASSRGTKETQYF

size: NA
J: TRBJ1-5
D: NA
V: TRBV7-2
DNA: TGTGCCAGCAGCTTCCCTGGGCAGCCCCAGCATTTT
CDR3: CASSFPGQPQHF

size: NA
J: TRBJ1-4
D: NA
V: TRBV6-1
DNA: TGTGCCAGCAGTGGCCGGGATAGCCGGCAGGGGTCAACTAATGAAAAACTGTTTTTT
CDR3: CASSGRDSRQGSTNEKLFF

size: NA
J: TRBJ2-3
D: TRBD2
V: TRBV10-1
DNA: TGCGCCAGCAGTGAGTCGGTCTCTAGCGGGAGCGGTGATACGCAGTATTTT
CDR3: CASSESVSSGSGDTQYF

size: NA
J: TRBJ1-2
D: NA
V: TRBV7-9
DNA: TGTGCCAGCAGCTTTAGTAATACAGATACTCGCTATGGCTACACCTTC
CDR3: CASSFSNTDTRYGYTF

size: NA
J: TRBJ2-7
D: NA
V: TRBV19
DNA: TGTGCCAGTAGTATAGCCGGTTCGGGGCCTTACGAGCAGTACTTC
CDR3: CASSIAGSGPYEQYF

size: NA
J: TRBJ2-7
D: NA
V: TRBV6-5
DNA: TGTGCCAGCAGTCGACAGGTGACCTCCTACGAGCAGTACTTC
CDR3: CASSRQVTSYEQYF

size: NA
J: TRBJ2-5
D: NA
V: TRBV18
DNA: TGTGCCAGCTCACCACGGTCGGGAGTTGGAGAGACCCAGTACTTC
CDR3: CASSPRSGVGETQYF

size: NA
J: TRBJ2-1
D: TRBD1
V: TRBV6-5
DNA: TGTGCCAGCAGTTACTTAGGGACAGGGGTACATGAGCAGTTCTTC
CDR3: CASSYLGTGVHEQFF

size: NA
J: TRBJ2-7
D: NA
V: TRBV2
DNA: TGTGCCAGCACTTTGCTACGGCTGGGGGAGCAGTACTTC
CDR3: CASTLLRLGEQYF

size: NA
J: TRBJ2-5
D: NA
V: TRBV7-2
DNA: TGTGCCAGCAGCTCTCAGGGGCGAGAGACCCAGTACTTC
CDR3: CASSSQGRETQYF

size: once
J: TRBJ1-1
D: NA
V: TRBV6-6
DNA: TGTGCCAGCTCCCGGCCTAATGGCGGGGAAACTGAAGCTTTCTTT
CDR3: CASSRPNGGETEAFF

size: NA
J: TRBJ2-3
D: NA
V: TRBV19
DNA: TGTGCCAGTAGCCCCGGCCCAGGGGATACGCAGTATTTT
CDR3: CASSPGPGDTQYF

size: NA
J: TRBJ2-5
D: NA
V: TRBV2
DNA: TGTGCCAGCAGTCCGGGGGCAGGGGAGACCCAGTACTTC
CDR3: CASSPGAGETQYF

size: NA
J: TRBJ1-4
D: NA
V: TRBV5-6
DNA: TGTGCCAGCAGCGACGGACAGCCCGCAACTAATGAAAAACTGTTTTTT
CDR3: CASSDGQPATNEKLFF

size: NA
J: TRBJ1-1
D: TRBD1
V: TRBV5-4
DNA: TGTGCCAGCAGCTCACCCCGACCGGGACAGGGCTTGAACACTGAAGCTTTCTTT
CDR3: CASSSPRPGQGLNTEAFF

size: NA
J: TRBJ2-3
D: TRBD2
V: TRBV9
DNA: TGTGCCAGCAGCCCACGGACTAGCGGGGACCAGTATTTT
CDR3: CASSPRTSGDQYF

size: NA
J: TRBJ2-4
D: TRBD1
V: TRBV28
DNA: TGTGCCAGCAGTTTTTGGCAGGGGGCAAGGTCTAACATTCAGTACTTC
CDR3: CASSFWQGARSNIQYF

size: NA
J: TRBJ2-7
D: NA
V: TRBV28
DNA: TGTGCCAGCAGTCCACTATGGGGGTTCTACGAGCAGTACTTC
CDR3: CASSPLWGFYEQYF

size: NA
J: TRBJ2-3
D: NA
V: TRBV6-5
DNA: TGTGCCAGCAGTTATCAAGGATCTTGGGGGTCAGATACGCAGTATTTT
CDR3: CASSYQGSWGSDTQYF

size: NA
J: TRBJ2-7
D: TRBD1
V: TRBV5-4
DNA: TGTGCCAGCAGCTTGCCACAGACAGGGTCCTCCTACGAGCAGTACTTC
CDR3: CASSLPQTGSSYEQYF

size: NA
J: TRBJ2-2
D: TRBD1
V: TRBV27
DNA: TGTGCCAGCAGTTTTGGACAGGGGGACACCGGGGAGCTGTTTTTT
CDR3: CASSFGQGDTGELFF

size: NA
J: TRBJ2-2
D: TRBD1
V: TRBV28
DNA: TGTGCCAGCAGAGTCGGGACAGGGGGCGTCTCCGGGGAGCTGTTTTTT
CDR3: CASRVGTGGVSGELFF

size: once
J: TRBJ2-7
D: TRBD2
V: TRBV5-4
DNA: TGTGCCAGCAGCATCCAAGCGGGAGCCTCCTACGAGCAGTACTTC
CDR3: CASSIQAGASYEQYF

size: NA
J: TRBJ1-5
D: NA
V: TRBV2
DNA: TGTGCCAGCAGTGCTACCGGGACATTGAATCAGCCCCAGCATTTT
CDR3: CASSATGTLNQPQHF

size: NA
J: TRBJ1-1
D: NA
V: TRBV11-2
DNA: TGTGCCAGCAGCTTGGTAACAGGGAGCCCTGAAGCTTTCTTT
CDR3: CASSLVTGSPEAFF

size: NA
J: TRBJ2-2
D: NA
V: TRBV18
DNA: TGTGCCAGCTCACCACTTGGCGGGGCGAACACCGGGGAGCTGTTTTTT
CDR3: CASSPLGGANTGELFF

size: NA
J: TRBJ2-1
D: TRBD2
V: TRBV5-5
DNA: TGTGCCAGCAGCTTGGGCCGACTAGCGGGAGGGGAATCTCAGTTCTTC
CDR3: CASSLGRLAGGESQFF

size: NA
J: TRBJ1-6
D: NA
V: TRBV19
DNA: TGTGCCACCAGATTCAGGGTCTCCTATAATTCACCCCTCCACTTT
CDR3: CATRFRVSYNSPLHF

size: NA
J: TRBJ1-1
D: TRBD1
V: TRBV19
DNA: TGTGCCAGTAGTAGGACAGGGGGAAACACTGAAGCTTTCTTT
CDR3: CASSRTGGNTEAFF

size: NA
J: TRBJ1-3
D: NA
V: TRBV30
DNA: TGTGCCTGGAATCTCGCGGGGCCTGGAAACACCATATATTTT
CDR3: CAWNLAGPGNTIYF

size: NA
J: TRBJ1-1
D: TRBD1
V: TRBV7-2
DNA: TGTGCCAGCAGCTACATCAGGGGGTACGACACTGAAGCTTTCTTT
CDR3: CASSYIRGYDTEAFF

size: NA
J: TRBJ2-7
D: NA
V: TRBV12-5
DNA: TGTGCTAGCCGAGGGCCCAACTCCTACGAGCAGTACTTC
CDR3: CASRGPNSYEQYF

size: NA
J: TRBJ2-3
D: NA
V: TRBV11-3
DNA: TGTGCCAGCAGCACCCGACAGGGAGGCACCGATACGCAGTATTTT
CDR3: CASSTRQGGTDTQYF

size: NA
J: TRBJ2-7
D: TRBD1
V: TRBV6-1
DNA: TGTGCCAGCAGGAACAGGGGAGCCTCCTACGAGCAGTACTTC
CDR3: CASRNRGASYEQYF

size: NA
J: TRBJ1-2
D: TRBD1
V: TRBV25-1
DNA: TGTGCCAGCATGGGCCCGGGGGACAGGGTTTATGGCTACACCTTC
CDR3: CASMGPGDRVYGYTF

size: NA
J: TRBJ2-3
D: NA
V: TRBV28
DNA: TGTGCCAGCAGTTCCGGGACACTCGGGGGAACGCAGTATTTT
CDR3: CASSSGTLGGTQYF

size: NA
J: TRBJ2-1
D: NA
V: TRBV7-2
DNA: TGTGCCAGCAGCTCTACAGCCAATGAGCAGTTCTTC
CDR3: CASSSTANEQFF

size: NA
J: TRBJ2-7
D: NA
V: TRBV10-3
DNA: TGTGCCATCAGCGCGGACGACAGCTACGAGCAGTACTTC
CDR3: CAISADDSYEQYF

size: NA
J: TRBJ1-5
D: NA
V: TRBV19
DNA: TGTGCCAGTACCCCTGAACGGGGGACGGCACAGCCCCAGCATTTT
CDR3: CASTPERGTAQPQHF

size: NA
J: TRBJ2-2
D: TRBD2
V: TRBV5-4
DNA: TGTGCCAGCAGCTCTAACAGGACTAGCGGGCTCCGAGGGGAGCTGTTTTTT
CDR3: CASSSNRTSGLRGELFF

size: NA
J: TRBJ2-5
D: TRBD2
V: TRBV7-8
DNA: TGTGCCAGCAGCTTAGCGCTTACTAGCGGCAAAGAGACCCAGTACTTC
CDR3: CASSLALTSGKETQYF

size: NA
J: TRBJ1-6
D: NA
V: TRBV7-2
DNA: TGTGCCAGCAGCTTAGATTTGCTGGGCTCCTATAATTCACCCCTCCACTTT
CDR3: CASSLDLLGSYNSPLHF

size: NA
J: TRBJ2-3
D: NA
V: TRBV6-6
DNA: TGTGCCAGCAAAACGACAGGACTCAGCACAGATACGCAGTATTTT
CDR3: CASKTTGLSTDTQYF

size: NA
J: TRBJ2-7
D: TRBD2
V: TRBV13
DNA: TGTGCCAGCAGCGCTAGCGGGGGATCCTACGAGCAGTACTTC
CDR3: CASSASGGSYEQYF

size: NA
J: TRBJ2-7
D: NA
V: TRBV9
DNA: TGTGCCAGCAGCGTAGGTTTCCTTGGGGGCAGCTCCTACGAGCAGTACTTC
CDR3: CASSVGFLGGSSYEQYF

size: NA
J: TRBJ2-3
D: TRBD1
V: TRBV19
DNA: TGTGCCAGTAGTACCTGGACAGGGGAGGATGCAGATACGCAGTATTTT
CDR3: CASSTWTGEDADTQYF

size: NA
J: TRBJ2-5
D: TRBD1
V: TRBV2
DNA: TGTGCCAGCAGTGCCATTTTTACAGGGGCTGGGGAGACCCAGTACTTC
CDR3: CASSAIFTGAGETQYF

size: NA
J: TRBJ1-1
D: NA
V: TRBV7-2
DNA: TGTGCCAGCAGCTTAAAAAGGAGCATTCAAGCTTTCTTT
CDR3: CASSLKRSIQAFF

size: NA
J: TRBJ2-7
D: NA
V: TRBV9
DNA: TGTGCCAGCAGCGTAGCAGGGGTGAACAGCGAGCAGTACTTC
CDR3: CASSVAGVNSEQYF

size: NA
J: TRBJ2-7
D: NA
V: TRBV30
DNA: TGTGCCTGGAGTGTAGGGCAGGTGTCCTACGAGCAGTACTTC
CDR3: CAWSVGQVSYEQYF

size: NA
J: TRBJ2-3
D: NA
V: TRBV2
DNA: TGTGCCAGCAGTGGGCAGAGCACAGATACGCAGTATTTT
CDR3: CASSGQSTDTQYF

size: NA
J: TRBJ2-2
D: TRBD2
V: TRBV2
DNA: TGTGCCAGCAGTAAGGGACTACTAACCCACGGGGAGCTGTTTTTT
CDR3: CASSKGLLTHGELFF

size: NA
J: TRBJ2-2
D: NA
V: TRBV11-2
DNA: TGTGCCAGCAGCCCCGGTTCGGCCGGGGAGCTGTTTTTT
CDR3: CASSPGSAGELFF

size: NA
J: TRBJ2-7
D: NA
V: TRBV12-5
DNA: TGTGCTAGTGGTTTGCACAGGGAGGGCGAGCAGTACTTC
CDR3: CASGLHREGEQYF

size: NA
J: TRBJ2-5
D: NA
V: TRBV7-2
DNA: TGTGCCAGCAGCCCTGGATGGGTTCGGGAGACCCAGTACTTC
CDR3: CASSPGWVRETQYF

size: NA
J: TRBJ1-1
D: NA
V: TRBV27
DNA: TGTGCCAGCCGCTCTTTCGACAGGAACTTGAACACTGAAGCTTTCTTT
CDR3: CASRSFDRNLNTEAFF